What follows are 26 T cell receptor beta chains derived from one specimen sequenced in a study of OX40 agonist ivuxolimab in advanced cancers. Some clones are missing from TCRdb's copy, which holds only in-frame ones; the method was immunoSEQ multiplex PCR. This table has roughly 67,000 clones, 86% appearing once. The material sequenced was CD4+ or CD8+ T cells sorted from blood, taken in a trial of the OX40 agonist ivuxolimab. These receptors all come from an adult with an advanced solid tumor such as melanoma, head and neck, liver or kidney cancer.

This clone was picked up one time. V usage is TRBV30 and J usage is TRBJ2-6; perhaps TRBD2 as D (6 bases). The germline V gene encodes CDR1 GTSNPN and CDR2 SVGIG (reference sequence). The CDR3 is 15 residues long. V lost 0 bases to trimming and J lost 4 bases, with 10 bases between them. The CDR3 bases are TGTGCCTGGAGTGTACGGGGGTTGGGGGCCAACGTCCTGACTTTC. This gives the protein CAWSVRGLGANVLTF. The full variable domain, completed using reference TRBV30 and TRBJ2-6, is SQTIHQWPATLVQPVGSPLSLECTVEGTSNPNLYWYRQAAGRGLQLLFYSVGIGQISSEVPQNLSASRPQDRQFILSSKKLLLSDSGFYLCAWSVRGLGANVLTFGAGSRLTVL.

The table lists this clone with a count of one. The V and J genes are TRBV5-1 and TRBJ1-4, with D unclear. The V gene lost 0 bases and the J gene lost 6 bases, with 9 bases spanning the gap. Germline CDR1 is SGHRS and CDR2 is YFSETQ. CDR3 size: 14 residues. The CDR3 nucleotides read TGCGCCAGCAGCTTGGGGGGTGTTGATGAAAAACTGTTTTTT. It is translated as CASSLGGVDEKLFF.

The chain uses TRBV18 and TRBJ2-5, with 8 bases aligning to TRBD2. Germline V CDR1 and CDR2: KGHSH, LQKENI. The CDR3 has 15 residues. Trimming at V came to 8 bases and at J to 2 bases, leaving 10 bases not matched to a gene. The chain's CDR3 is CASREGRGTQETQYF. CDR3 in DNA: TGTGCCAGCCGGGAGGGACGGGGGACACAAGAGACCCAGTACTTC.

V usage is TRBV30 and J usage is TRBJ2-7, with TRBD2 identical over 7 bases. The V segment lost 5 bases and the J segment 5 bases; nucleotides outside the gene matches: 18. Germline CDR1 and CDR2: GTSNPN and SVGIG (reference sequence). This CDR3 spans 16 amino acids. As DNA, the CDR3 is TGTGCCTGGGCGACCTCCTGGGCTAGCGGAGGGGACGAGCAGTACTTC. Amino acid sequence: CAWATSWASGGDEQYF.

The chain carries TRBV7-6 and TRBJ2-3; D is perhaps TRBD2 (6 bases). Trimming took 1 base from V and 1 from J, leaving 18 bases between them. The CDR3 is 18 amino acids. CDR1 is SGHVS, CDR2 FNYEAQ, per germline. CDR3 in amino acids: CASSLVRRGVTGTDTQYF. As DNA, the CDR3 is TGTGCCAGCAGCTTAGTTAGGCGGGGAGTAACGGGCACAGATACGCAGTATTTT.

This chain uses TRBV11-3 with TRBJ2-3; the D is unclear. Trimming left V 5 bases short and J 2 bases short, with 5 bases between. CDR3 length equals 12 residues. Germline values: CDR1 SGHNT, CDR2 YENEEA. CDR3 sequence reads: CASSVSTDTQYF. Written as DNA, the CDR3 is TGTGCCAGCAGCGTGTCCACAGATACGCAGTATTTT.

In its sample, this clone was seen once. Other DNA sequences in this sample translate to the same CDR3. The CDR3 DNA reads as TGTGCCAGCAGCAGGGGACAGGGGGCTAACTATGGCTACACCTTC. Translated, it gives CASSRGQGANYGYTF. This chain uses TRBV11-2 with TRBJ1-2; TRBD1 matches 11 bases. Looked up from germline, CDR1 is SGHAT and CDR2 is FQNNGV. The CDR3 is made up of 15 amino acids. The ends lost 5 bases at V and 0 bases at J; junction bases unmatched: 2. Drawing the rest from reference TRBV11-2 and TRBJ1-2, the complete variable domain is EAGVAQSPRYKIIEKRQSVAFWCNPISGHATLYWYQQILGQGPKLLIQFQNNGVVDDSQLPKDRFSAERLKGVDSTLKIQPAKLEDSAVYLCASSRGQGANYGYTFGSGTRLTVV.

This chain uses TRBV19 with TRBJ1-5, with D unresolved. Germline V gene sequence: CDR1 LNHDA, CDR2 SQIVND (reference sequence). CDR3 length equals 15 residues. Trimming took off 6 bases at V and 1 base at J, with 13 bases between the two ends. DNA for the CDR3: TGTGCCAGTAGGCTGGAGCGCCAGAGCAATCAGCCCCAGCATTTT. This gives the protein CASRLERQSNQPQHF.

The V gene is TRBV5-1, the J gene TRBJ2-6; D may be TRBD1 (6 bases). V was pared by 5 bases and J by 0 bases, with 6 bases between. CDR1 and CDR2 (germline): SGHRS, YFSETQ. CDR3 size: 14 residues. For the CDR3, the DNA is TGCGCCAGCAGGGACAGCTCTGGGGCCAACGTCCTGACTTTC. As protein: CASRDSSGANVLTF.

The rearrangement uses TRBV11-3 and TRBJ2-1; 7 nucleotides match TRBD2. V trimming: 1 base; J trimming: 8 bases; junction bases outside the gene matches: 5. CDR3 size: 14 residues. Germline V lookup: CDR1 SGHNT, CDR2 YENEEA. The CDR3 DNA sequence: TGTGCCAGCAGCTTAGGAGCGGGGCCCCATGAGCAGTTCTTC. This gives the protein CASSLGAGPHEQFF.

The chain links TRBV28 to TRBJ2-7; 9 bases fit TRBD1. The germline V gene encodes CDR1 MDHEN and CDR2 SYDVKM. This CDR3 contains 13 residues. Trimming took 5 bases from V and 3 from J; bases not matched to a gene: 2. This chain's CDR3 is CASSRDRVYEQYF. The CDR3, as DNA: TGTGCCAGCAGTAGGGACAGGGTCTACGAGCAGTACTTC.

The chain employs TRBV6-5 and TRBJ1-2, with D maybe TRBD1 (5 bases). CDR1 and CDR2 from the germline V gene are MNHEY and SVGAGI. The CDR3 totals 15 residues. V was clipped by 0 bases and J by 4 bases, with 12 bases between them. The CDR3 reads CASSYSSGRLYGYTF. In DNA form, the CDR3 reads TGTGCCAGCAGTTACTCGTCGGGGCGGCTCTATGGCTACACCTTC.

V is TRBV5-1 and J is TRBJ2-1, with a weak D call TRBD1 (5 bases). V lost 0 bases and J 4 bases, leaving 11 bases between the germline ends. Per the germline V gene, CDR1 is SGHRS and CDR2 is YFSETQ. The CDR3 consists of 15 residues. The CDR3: CASSLETRGYNEQFF. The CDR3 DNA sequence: TGCGCCAGCAGCTTGGAGACAAGGGGTTACAATGAGCAGTTCTTC. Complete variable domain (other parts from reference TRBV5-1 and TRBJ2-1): KAGVTQTPRYLIKTRGQQVTLSCSPISGHRSVSWYQQTPGQGLQFLFEYFSETQRNKGNFPGRFSGRQFSNSRSEMNVSTLELGDSALYLCASSLETRGYNEQFFGPGTRLTVL.

DNA of the CDR3: TGTGCCAGCAGTCGCGACGGGGGATCTGGTCAGCCCCAGCATTTT. Translated, it gives CASSRDGGSGQPQHF. The chain carries TRBV27 and TRBJ1-5, with D possibly being TRBD1 (5 bases). V was pared by 5 bases and J by 6 bases, with 17 bases between. Per the germline V gene, CDR1 is MNHEY and CDR2 is SMNVEV (reference sequence). The CDR3 loop spans 15 amino acids.

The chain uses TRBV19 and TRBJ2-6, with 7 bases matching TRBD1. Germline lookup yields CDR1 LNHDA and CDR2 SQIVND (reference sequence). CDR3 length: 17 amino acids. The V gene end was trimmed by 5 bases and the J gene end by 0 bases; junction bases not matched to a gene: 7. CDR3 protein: CASSEGTVPSGANVLTF. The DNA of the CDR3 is TGTGCCAGTAGTGAGGGGACAGTACCCTCTGGGGCCAACGTCCTGACTTTC.

CDR3 nucleotide sequence: TGTGCCAGCAGCTTAGGGAGGGGGCTGGGCACCGGGGAGCTGTTTTTT. Its translation: CASSLGRGLGTGELFF. V is TRBV11-2 and J is TRBJ2-2; tentatively, D is TRBD1 (7 bases). Trimming shortened V by 1 base and J by 4 bases, and 13 bases separated the two germline ends. Germline V CDR1 and CDR2: SGHAT, FQNNGV. The CDR3 is 16 amino acids.

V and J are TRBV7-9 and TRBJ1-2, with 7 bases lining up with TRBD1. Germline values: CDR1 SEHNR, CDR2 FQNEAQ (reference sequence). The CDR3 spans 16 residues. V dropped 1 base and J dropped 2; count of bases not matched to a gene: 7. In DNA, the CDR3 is TGTGCCAGCAGCTTAGTCGGGACAGAGATAAACTATGGCTACACCTTC. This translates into CASSLVGTEINYGYTF.

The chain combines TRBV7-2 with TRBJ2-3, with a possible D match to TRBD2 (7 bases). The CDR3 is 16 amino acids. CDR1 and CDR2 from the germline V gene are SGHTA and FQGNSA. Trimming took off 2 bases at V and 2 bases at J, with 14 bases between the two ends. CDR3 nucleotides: TGTGCCAGCAGCTTATTAGGGGGGGACGCCACAGATACGCAGTATTTT. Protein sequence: CASSLLGGDATDTQYF. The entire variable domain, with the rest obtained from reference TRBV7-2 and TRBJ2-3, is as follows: GAGVSQSPSNKVTEKGKDVELRCDPISGHTALYWYRQSLGQGLEFLIYFQGNSAPDKSGLPSDRFSAERTGGSVSTLTIQRTQQEDSAVYLCASSLLGGDATDTQYFGPGTRLTVL.

The CDR3 region is CASSNNGYTF. CDR3 bases: TGTGCCAGCAGTAATAATGGCTACACCTTC. This chain links TRBV2 with TRBJ1-2; D is undetermined. Looked up from germline, CDR1 is SNHLY and CDR2 is FYNNEI. The CDR3 has 10 amino acids. Trimming removed 5 bases at V and 6 bases at J, with 4 bases between.

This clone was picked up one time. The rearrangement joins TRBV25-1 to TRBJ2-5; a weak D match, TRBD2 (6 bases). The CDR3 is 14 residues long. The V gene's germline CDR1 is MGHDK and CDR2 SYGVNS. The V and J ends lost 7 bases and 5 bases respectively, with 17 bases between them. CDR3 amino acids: CASTLAGGGETQYF. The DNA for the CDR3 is TGTGCCAGCACCTTAGCCGGGGGTGGGGAGACCCAGTACTTC.

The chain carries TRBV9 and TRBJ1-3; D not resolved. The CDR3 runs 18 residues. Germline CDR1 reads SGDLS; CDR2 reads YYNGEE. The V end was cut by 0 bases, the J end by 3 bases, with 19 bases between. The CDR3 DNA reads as TGTGCCAGCAGCGTAGACCCCACCTCGTTTGGAGGTGGAAACACCATATATTTT. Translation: CASSVDPTSFGGGNTIYF.

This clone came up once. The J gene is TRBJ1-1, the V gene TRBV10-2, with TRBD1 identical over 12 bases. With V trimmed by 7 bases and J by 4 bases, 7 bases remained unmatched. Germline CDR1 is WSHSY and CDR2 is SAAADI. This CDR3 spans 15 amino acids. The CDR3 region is CASMGQGARATEAFF. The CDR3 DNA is TGCGCCAGCATGGGACAGGGGGCGCGGGCCACTGAAGCTTTCTTT.

This chain's CDR3 is CASSLSGTGYEQYF. For the CDR3, the DNA is TGTGCCAGCAGCTTAAGCGGGACAGGCTACGAGCAGTACTTC. The chain uses TRBV7-9 and TRBJ2-7; possible D gene TRBD1, 8 bases. There are 14 residues in the CDR3. Germline loops: CDR1 SEHNR, CDR2 FQNEAQ (reference sequence). The ends were cut back, 2 bases at V and 3 bases at J, with 11 bases in the middle.

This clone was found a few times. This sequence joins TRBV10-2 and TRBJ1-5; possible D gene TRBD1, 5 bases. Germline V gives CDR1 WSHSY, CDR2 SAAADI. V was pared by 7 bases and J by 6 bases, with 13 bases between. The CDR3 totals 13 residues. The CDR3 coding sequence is TGCGCCAGCAAGAACAGGTCGAGTCAGCCCCAGCATTTT. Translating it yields CASKNRSSQPQHF.

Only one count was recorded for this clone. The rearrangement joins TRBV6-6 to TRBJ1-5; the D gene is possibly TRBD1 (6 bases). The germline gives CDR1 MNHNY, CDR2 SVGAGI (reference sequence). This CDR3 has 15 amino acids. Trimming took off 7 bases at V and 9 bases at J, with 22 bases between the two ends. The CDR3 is CASTKSSGHMSPQHF. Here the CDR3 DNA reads TGTGCCAGCACTAAAAGTTCGGGACACATGTCGCCCCAGCATTTT.

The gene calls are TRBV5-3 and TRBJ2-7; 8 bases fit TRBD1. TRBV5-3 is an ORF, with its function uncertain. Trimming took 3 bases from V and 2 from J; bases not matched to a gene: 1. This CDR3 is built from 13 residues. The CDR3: CARSSTGAYEQYF. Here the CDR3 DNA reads TGTGCCAGAAGCTCGACAGGGGCCTACGAGCAGTACTTC.